This TCR beta chain was captured in a study of blood T cell repertoires in COVID-19. In the study overall: Some COVID-19 samples were acute and others convalescent; all came from the United States, Italy and Spain. PBMCs, B-cell-depleted T cells, or T cells provided the cDNA or gDNA that made up the material.

The table came from immunoSEQ multiplex PCR; TCRdb's copy has only in-frame clones and leaves some out. The sample lists 200,000 to 250,000 clones, 84% occurring once. The CDR3 is made up of 15 amino acids. Looked up from germline, CDR1 is SGDLS and CDR2 is YYNGEE. V was shortened by 1 base and J by 3 bases, with 10 bases between the two germline ends. The J gene is TRBJ1-4, the V gene TRBV9; tentative D call: TRBD1 (6 bases). The specimen was peripheral blood. This clonotype was obtained from a middle-aged man with acute or convalescent COVID-19. For the CDR3, the DNA is TGTGCCAGCAGCGTATCAGGACAGCCTAATGAAAAACTGTTTTTT. Translating gives CASSVSGQPNEKLFF.